Listed here are 10 T cell receptor beta chains from one sample, sequenced in a study of cytomegalovirus exposure and HLA in healthy donors (TCRdb year 2017). The receptor library was made with the immunoSEQ multiplex PCR assay. For the multiplex PCR, a mixture combining 60 forward primers for TCR Vbeta segments and 13 reverse primers for TCR Jbeta segments was used. TCRdb holds this immuneACCESS table with in-frame rearrangements only. Some clones are missing; in checked studies, unresolved V genes explain under half, and the rest has no known cause. The sample data list about 120,000 clones, and around 77% of these were observed just once. The ten most abundant clones make up about 6% of the sample. Sample: PBMCs. The receptors originated from a man between 18 and 29 years old in good health and CMV-seropositive.

V is TRBV7-2 and J is TRBJ1-5; D may be TRBD1 (6 bases). Germline V gene lookup returns CDR1 SGHTA and CDR2 FQGNSA. Trimming left V 4 bases short and J 5 bases short, with 18 bases between. The CDR3 totals 16 residues. CDR3 coding DNA: TGTGCCAGCAGCTCAGGGGTTGGCAGGGTGGATCAGCCCCAGCATTTT. Its protein product is CASSSGVGRVDQPQHF.

On this clone itself: The sample holds other DNA sequences that translate to the same CDR3. The chain uses TRBV4-2 and TRBJ2-7, with 8 bases aligning to TRBD2. The CDR3 has 15 amino acids. The J segment lost 4 bases and the V segment lost 0 bases, leaving 5 bases of the junction unmatched. From germline, CDR1 is LGHNA and CDR2 YNFKEQ. The CDR3 reads CASSQDETGGYEQYF. The CDR3 DNA reads as TGTGCCAGCAGCCAAGACGAAACGGGAGGGTACGAGCAGTACTTC.

This clone appeared once. V gene TRBV4-2 combines with J gene TRBJ2-2, with 10 bases matching TRBD2. Trimming removed 0 bases from V and 7 bases from J; junction bases left unmatched: 14. This CDR3 is 19 amino acids long. Per the germline V gene, CDR1 is LGHNA and CDR2 is YNFKEQ. The CDR3 loop is CASSQDLRLAGTPFGELFF. The CDR3 DNA sequence: TGTGCCAGCAGCCAAGATTTGAGACTAGCGGGTACCCCCTTCGGGGAGCTGTTTTTT.

The rearrangement links TRBV27 to TRBJ1-2; 9 bases match TRBD1. V dropped 7 bases and J dropped 4; count of bases not matched to a gene: 10. The CDR3 totals 15 residues. Per germline, CDR1 MNHEY and CDR2 SMNVEV (reference sequence). The CDR3 protein is CASNLKPGQGYGYTF. CDR3 coding DNA: TGTGCCAGCAACCTAAAGCCGGGACAGGGCTATGGCTACACCTTC.

V usage is TRBV5-4 and J usage is TRBJ1-1; 7 positions match TRBD1. There are 13 residues in the CDR3. Germline V gene sequence: CDR1 SGHNT, CDR2 YYREEE (reference sequence). With V trimmed by 0 bases and J by 10 bases, 6 bases remained unmatched. As DNA, the CDR3 is TGTGCCAGCAGCTTGGTGGGACAGCAGGGAGCTTTCTTT. It specifies CASSLVGQQGAFF.

The chain links TRBV18 to TRBJ2-7, with TRBD2 matching over 7 bases. In germline, CDR1 is KGHSH, CDR2 LQKENI. There are 13 residues in the CDR3. Written as DNA, the CDR3 is TGTGCAACTCAGCGGGACGTCGGCGTCGAGCAGTACTTC. Its protein is CATQRDVGVEQYF.

V gene TRBV2 combines with J gene TRBJ2-7, with D possibly TRBD1 on 6 matching bases. Germline-derived CDR1 and CDR2 are SNHLY and FYNNEI. V dropped 6 bases and J dropped 3 bases, with 18 bases sitting between them. CDR3 length: 15 residues. The CDR3 DNA is TGTGCCAGCAGCCAGAACCTGGGGACAATCTACGAGCAGTACTTC. This encodes CASSQNLGTIYEQYF.

The gene calls are TRBV7-2 and TRBJ2-1; no firm D call. The germline CDR1 and CDR2 sequences are SGHTA and FQGNSA. This CDR3 spans 13 amino acids. V dropped 7 bases and J dropped 4 bases, with 11 bases sitting between them. The CDR3 is CASTSPVYNEQFF. In DNA form, the CDR3 reads TGTGCCAGCACCTCCCCTGTATACAATGAGCAGTTCTTC.

CDR3 sequence (DNA): TGCGCCAGCAGCCATCCTTCCGAAGGGGGGGGACAAGAGACCCAGTACTTC. Its protein is CASSHPSEGGGQETQYF. This chain uses TRBV4-1 with TRBJ2-5; a possible D gene is TRBD2 (7 bases). The CDR3 length is 17 residues. The V end lost 3 bases, the J end lost 2 bases, and 19 bases lay between the germline ends. Germline V gene lookup returns CDR1 MGHRA and CDR2 YSYEKL.

Only a few counts were recorded for this clone. The rearrangement joins TRBV19 to TRBJ1-3; no clear D. CDR3 length equals 14 residues. Trimming left V 6 bases short and J 4 bases short, with 13 bases between. Germline V CDR1 and CDR2: LNHDA, SQIVND (reference sequence). Written as DNA, the CDR3 is TGTGCCAGTAGAGATGCCCCGAGAGGAAACACCATATATTTT. Protein sequence: CASRDAPRGNTIYF.